The next 5 T cell receptor beta chains were all read from a single sample in a study of graft-versus-host responses after intestinal transplantation. Profiling relied on immunoSEQ multiplex PCR, and the TCRdb table lists in-frame clones only, not all of them. The data hold fewer than 25,000 clones, with just under 40% observed a single time. The sequencing here drew on alloreactive CD4+ T cells from a mixed lymphocyte reaction culture, taken before intestinal transplant. Subset of the sample: CFSE-low proliferating T cells sorted from roughly six-day pre-transplant mixed lymphocyte reaction (GvH or HvG direction). Receptors were obtained from a human patient who received an intestinal transplant.

This clone appeared once. The chain has TRBV2 and TRBJ1-5; D is possibly TRBD1 (5 bases). Germline V gives CDR1 SNHLY, CDR2 FYNNEI. The CDR3 length is 14 residues. Trimming cost V 6 bases and J 0 bases, with 9 bases left between them. The CDR3 DNA sequence: TGTGCCAGCAGGGGTGACAGTAGCAATCAGCCCCAGCATTTT. Protein product: CASRGDSSNQPQHF.

The chain carries TRBV6-5 and TRBJ1-4, with D perhaps TRBD1 (5 bases). The germline CDR1 and CDR2 sequences are MNHEY and SVGAGI. With 2 bases removed from V and 10 bases from J, the gap between germline ends came to 11 bases. CDR3 size: 13 residues. The CDR3 bases are TGTGCCAGCAGTTACGCGGGCGGGGGAAAACTGTTTTTT. This sequence encodes CASSYAGGGKLFF.

This rearrangement joins TRBV30 to TRBJ2-1; 9 nucleotides match TRBD1. Germline CDR1 and CDR2: GTSNPN and SVGIG (reference sequence). Trimming at V came to 5 bases and at J to 2 bases, leaving 13 bases not matched to a gene. The CDR3 consists of 17 residues. The CDR3 DNA sequence: TGTGCCTGGCGTATATACGACAGGGGGTTCACCTACAATGAGCAGTTCTTC. This translates into CAWRIYDRGFTYNEQFF.

This sequence joins TRBV6-1 and TRBJ1-2; D unclear. V lost 3 bases to trimming and J lost 5 bases, with 22 bases between them. Germline V gene lookup returns CDR1 MNHNS and CDR2 SASEGT. The CDR3 is made up of 17 amino acids. CDR3 coding DNA: TGTGCCAGCAGTGACCCTCACCGCATATGGGGAGATTATGGCTACACCTTC. This codes for CASSDPHRIWGDYGYTF.

V usage is TRBV30 and J usage is TRBJ1-6; 7 bases agree with TRBD1. The germline V gene encodes CDR1 GTSNPN and CDR2 SVGIG (reference sequence). The CDR3 runs to 12 residues. With 8 bases clipped from V and 6 bases from J, the junction kept 4 bases outside the gene matches. This CDR3 is CARRQGNSPLHF. The CDR3 nucleotides are TGTGCCCGACGACAGGGTAATTCACCCCTCCACTTT.